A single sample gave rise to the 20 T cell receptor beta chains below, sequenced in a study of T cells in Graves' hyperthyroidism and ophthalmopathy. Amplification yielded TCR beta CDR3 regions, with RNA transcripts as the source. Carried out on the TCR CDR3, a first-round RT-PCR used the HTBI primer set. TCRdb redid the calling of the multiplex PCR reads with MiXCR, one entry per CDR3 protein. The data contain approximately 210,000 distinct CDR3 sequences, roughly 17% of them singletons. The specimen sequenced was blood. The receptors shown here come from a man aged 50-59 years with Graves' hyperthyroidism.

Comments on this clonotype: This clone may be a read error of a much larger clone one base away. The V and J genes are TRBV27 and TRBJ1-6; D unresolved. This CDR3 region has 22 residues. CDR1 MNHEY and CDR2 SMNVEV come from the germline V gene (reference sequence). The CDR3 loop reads CASNLSSWFAYTLSSYNSPLHF. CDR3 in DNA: TGTGCCAGCAATTTATCGTCCTGGTTCGCCTATACTCTAAGCTCCTATAATTCACCCCTCCACTTT.

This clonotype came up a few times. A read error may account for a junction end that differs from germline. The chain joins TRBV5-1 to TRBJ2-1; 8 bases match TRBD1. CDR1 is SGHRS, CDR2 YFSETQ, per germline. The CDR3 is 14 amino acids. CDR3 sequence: CASSPGTGYSEQFF. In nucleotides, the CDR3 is TGCGCCAGCAGCCCCGGGACAGGATACAGTGAGCAGTTCTTC.

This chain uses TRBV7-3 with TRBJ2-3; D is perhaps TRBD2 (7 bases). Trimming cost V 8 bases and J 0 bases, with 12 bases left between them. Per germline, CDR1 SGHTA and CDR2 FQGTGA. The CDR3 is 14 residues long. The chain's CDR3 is CASSGGSSTDTQYF. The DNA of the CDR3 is TGTGCCAGCTCGGGGGGCTCTAGCACAGATACGCAGTATTTT.

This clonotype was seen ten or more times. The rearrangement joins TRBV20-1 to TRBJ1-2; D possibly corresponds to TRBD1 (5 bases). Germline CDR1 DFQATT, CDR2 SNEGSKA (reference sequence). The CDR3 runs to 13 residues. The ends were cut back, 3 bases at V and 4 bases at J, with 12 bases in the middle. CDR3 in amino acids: CSASGTSVYGYTF. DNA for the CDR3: TGCAGTGCTAGTGGGACCTCCGTCTATGGCTACACCTTC.

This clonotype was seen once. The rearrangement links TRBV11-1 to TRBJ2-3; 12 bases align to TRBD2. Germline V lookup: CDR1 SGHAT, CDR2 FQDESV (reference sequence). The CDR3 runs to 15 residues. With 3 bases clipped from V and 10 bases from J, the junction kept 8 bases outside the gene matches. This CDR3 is CASSLSLAGGPAQYF. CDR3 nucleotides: TGTGCCAGCAGCTTGTCGCTAGCGGGGGGGCCTGCGCAGTATTTT. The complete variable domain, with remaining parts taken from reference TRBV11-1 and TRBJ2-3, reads EAEVAQSPRYKITEKSQAVAFWCDPISGHATLYWYRQILGQGPELLVQFQDESVVDDSQLPKDRFSAERLKGVDSTLKIQPAELGDSAMYLCASSLSLAGGPAQYFGPGTRLTVL.

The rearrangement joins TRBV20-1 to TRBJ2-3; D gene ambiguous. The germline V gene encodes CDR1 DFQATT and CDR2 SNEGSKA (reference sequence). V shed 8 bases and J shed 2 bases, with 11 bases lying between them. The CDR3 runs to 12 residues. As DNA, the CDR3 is TGCAGTACCCGAGGATTCACAGATACGCAGTATTTT. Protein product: CSTRGFTDTQYF.

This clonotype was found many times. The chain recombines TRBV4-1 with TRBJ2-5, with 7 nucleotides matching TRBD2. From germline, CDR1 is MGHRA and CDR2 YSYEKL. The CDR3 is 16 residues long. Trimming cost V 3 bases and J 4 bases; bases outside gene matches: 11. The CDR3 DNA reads TGCGCCAGCAGCCAGGCCCCTCAGGGAGGGTCAGAGACCCAGTACTTC. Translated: CASSQAPQGGSETQYF.

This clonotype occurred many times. The CDR3 region is CATSRVGGGLNYGYTF. For the CDR3, the DNA is TGTGCCACCAGCAGAGTAGGTGGGGGACTCAACTATGGCTACACCTTC. V and J are TRBV15 and TRBJ1-2; D is possibly TRBD1 (5 bases). CDR3 length: 16 residues. The V gene's germline CDR1 is LNHNV and CDR2 YYDKDF (reference sequence). Deletions cut 1 base from V and 2 bases from J, with 14 bases between.

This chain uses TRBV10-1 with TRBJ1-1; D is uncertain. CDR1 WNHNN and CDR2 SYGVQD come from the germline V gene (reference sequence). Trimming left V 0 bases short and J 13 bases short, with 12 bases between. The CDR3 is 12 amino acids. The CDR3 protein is CASSESREALFF. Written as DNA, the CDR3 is TGCGCCAGCAGTGAGTCAAGGGAAGCGCTTTTCTTT.

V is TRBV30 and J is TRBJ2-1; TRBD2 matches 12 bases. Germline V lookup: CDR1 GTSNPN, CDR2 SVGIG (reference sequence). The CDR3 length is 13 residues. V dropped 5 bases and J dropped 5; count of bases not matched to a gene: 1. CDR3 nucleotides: TGTGCCTGGGCTAGCGGGAGGGACAATGAGCAGTTCTTC. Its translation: CAWASGRDNEQFF.

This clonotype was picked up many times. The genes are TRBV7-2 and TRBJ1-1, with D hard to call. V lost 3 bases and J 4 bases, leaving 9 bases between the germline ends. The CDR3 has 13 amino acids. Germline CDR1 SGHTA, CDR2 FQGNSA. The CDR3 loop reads CASSFGVGTEAFF. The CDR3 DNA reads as TGTGCCAGCAGCTTCGGGGTGGGCACTGAAGCTTTCTTT.

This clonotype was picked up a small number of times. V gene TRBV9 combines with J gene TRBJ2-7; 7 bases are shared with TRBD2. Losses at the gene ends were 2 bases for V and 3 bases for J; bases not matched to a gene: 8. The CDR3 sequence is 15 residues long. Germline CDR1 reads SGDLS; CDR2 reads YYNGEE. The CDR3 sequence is CASSVGGGLLYEQYF. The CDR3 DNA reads TGTGCCAGCAGCGTGGGGGGAGGGCTACTCTACGAGCAGTACTTC.

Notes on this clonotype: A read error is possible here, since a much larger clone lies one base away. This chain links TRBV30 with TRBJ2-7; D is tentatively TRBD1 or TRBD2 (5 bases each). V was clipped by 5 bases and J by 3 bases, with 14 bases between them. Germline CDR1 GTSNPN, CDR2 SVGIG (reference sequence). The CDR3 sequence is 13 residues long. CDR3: CAWRWGFLYEQYF. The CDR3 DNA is TGTGCCTGGCGGTGGGGGTTCCTCTACGAGCAGTACTTC.

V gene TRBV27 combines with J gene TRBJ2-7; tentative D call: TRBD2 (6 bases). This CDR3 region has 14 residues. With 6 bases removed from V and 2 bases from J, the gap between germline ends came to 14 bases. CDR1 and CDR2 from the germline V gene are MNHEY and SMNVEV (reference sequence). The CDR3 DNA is TGTGCCAGCAGGGGGACGGGAGTCCCCTACGAGCAGTACTTC. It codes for CASRGTGVPYEQYF.

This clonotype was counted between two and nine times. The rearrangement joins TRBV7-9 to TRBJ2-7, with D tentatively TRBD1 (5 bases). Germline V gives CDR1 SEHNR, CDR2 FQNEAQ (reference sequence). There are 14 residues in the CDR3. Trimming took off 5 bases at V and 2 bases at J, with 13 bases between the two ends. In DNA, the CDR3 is TGTGCCAGCAGCAGCCTACAGGCCCCCTACGAGCAGTACTTC. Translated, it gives CASSSLQAPYEQYF.

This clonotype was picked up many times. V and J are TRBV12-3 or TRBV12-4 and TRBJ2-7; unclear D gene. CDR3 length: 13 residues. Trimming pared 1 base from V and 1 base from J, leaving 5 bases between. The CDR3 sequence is CASSLGGSYEQYF. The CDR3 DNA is TGTGCCAGCAGTTTAGGGGGTTCCTACGAGCAGTACTTC.

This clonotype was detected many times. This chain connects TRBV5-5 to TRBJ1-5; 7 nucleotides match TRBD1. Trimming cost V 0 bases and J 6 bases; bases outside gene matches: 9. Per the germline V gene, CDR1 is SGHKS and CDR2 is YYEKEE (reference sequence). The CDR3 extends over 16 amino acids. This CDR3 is CASSLEGAGGGQPQHF. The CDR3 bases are TGTGCCAGCAGCTTGGAAGGCGCAGGGGGTGGTCAGCCCCAGCATTTT.

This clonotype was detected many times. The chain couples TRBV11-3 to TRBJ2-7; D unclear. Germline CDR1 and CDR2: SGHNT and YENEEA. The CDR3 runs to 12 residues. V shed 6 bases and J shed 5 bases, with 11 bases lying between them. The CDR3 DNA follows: TGTGCCAGCAGTATCGGATACGACGAGCAGTACTTC. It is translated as CASSIGYDEQYF.

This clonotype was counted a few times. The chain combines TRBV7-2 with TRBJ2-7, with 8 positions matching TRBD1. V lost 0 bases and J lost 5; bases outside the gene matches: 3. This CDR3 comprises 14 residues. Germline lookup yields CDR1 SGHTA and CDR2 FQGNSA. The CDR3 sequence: CASSLAAGGHEQYF. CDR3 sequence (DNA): TGTGCCAGCAGCTTAGCGGCAGGGGGCCACGAGCAGTACTTC. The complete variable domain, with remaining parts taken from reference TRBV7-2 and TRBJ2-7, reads GAGVSQSPSNKVTEKGKDVELRCDPISGHTALYWYRQSLGQGLEFLIYFQGNSAPDKSGLPSDRFSAERTGGSVSTLTIQRTQQEDSAVYLCASSLAAGGHEQYFGPGTRLTVT.

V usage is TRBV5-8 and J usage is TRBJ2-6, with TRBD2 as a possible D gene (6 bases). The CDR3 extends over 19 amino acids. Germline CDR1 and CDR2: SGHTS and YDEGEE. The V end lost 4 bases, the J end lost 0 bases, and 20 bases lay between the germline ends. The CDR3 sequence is CASSLDRDSYLSGANVLTF. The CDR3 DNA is TGTGCCAGCAGCCTAGACCGGGACTCTTACCTCTCTGGGGCCAACGTCCTGACTTTC. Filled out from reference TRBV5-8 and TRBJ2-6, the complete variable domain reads EAGVTQSPTHLIKTRGQQATLRCSPISGHTSVYWYQQALGLGLQFLLWYDEGEERNRGNFPPRFSGRQFPNYSSELNVNALELEDSALYLCASSLDRDSYLSGANVLTFGAGSRLTVL.